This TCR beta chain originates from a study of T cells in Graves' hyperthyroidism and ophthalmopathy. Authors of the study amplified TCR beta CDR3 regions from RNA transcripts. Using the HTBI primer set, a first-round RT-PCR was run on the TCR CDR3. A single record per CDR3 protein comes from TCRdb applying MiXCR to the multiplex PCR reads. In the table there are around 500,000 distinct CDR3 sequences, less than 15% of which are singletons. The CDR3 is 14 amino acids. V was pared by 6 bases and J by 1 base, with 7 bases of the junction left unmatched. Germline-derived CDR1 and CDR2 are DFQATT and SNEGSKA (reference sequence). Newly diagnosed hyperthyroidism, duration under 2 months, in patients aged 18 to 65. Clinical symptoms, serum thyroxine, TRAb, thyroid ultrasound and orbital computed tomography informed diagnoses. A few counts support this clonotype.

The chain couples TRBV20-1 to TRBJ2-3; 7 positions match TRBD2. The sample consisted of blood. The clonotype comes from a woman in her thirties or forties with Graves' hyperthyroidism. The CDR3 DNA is TGCAGTGCCCATTCTAGCGGTCGCACAGATACGCAGTATTTT. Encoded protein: CSAHSSGRTDTQYF.